This T cell receptor beta chain was retrieved from a study of T cell changes during pregnancy in multiple sclerosis. This clone was seen a single time. Profiled with immunoSEQ multiplex PCR; TCRdb holds only in-frame clones, not every one. Found here are around 56,000 clones, 90% of them singletons; the top ten hold around 2%. The germline gives CDR1 KGHSH, CDR2 LQKENI. The CDR3 totals 15 residues. V shed 0 bases and J shed 0 bases, with 8 bases lying between them. This sample comprised peripheral blood, obtained in the first trimester of pregnancy. The chain links TRBV18 to TRBJ1-2; D is ambiguous. This receptor was obtained from a female donor in good health, enrolled as a control in a pregnancy study. CDR3 DNA: TGTGCCAGCTCACCACCGGCGAGGGCTAACTATGGCTACACCTTC. It yields the protein CASSPPARANYGYTF.